Presented here are 29 T cell receptor beta chains from one specimen sequenced in a study of T-cell memory formation after mild COVID-19. TCRdb passed the 5' RACE reads through MiXCR, listing each CDR3 protein once. Of fewer than 150,000 distinct CDR3 sequences in the sample, 14% are singletons; the top ten hold 25% to 30%. Source material: PBMCs or a T cell subset sorted from them (not recorded which). The receptors were gathered from an adult woman who had mild COVID-19 (a few samples of this study predate the infection). Cell type and time point are not known.

This clonotype was picked up many times. The chain carries TRBV5-1 and TRBJ1-1; possible D gene TRBD1, 5 bases. Trimming stripped 4 bases from V and 4 bases from J, with 11 bases between. Germline V gene data show CDR1 as SGHRS and CDR2 as YFSETQ. This CDR3 contains 13 residues. For the CDR3, the DNA is TGCGCCAGCAGCCCGGGACCGGGCACTGAAGCTTTCTTT. Residues: CASSPGPGTEAFF.

About this clonotype: The junction departs from the called germline gene at one end, perhaps through a read error. The V gene is TRBV5-6, the J gene TRBJ1-2; no definite D call. Germline assignment: CDR1 SGHDT and CDR2 YYEEEE. CDR3 length: 13 amino acids. The CDR3 loop reads CASSLGSNYGYTF. In DNA, the CDR3 is TGTGCCAGCAGTTTGGGTAGCAACTATGGCTACACCTTC.

The rearrangement links TRBV7-7 to TRBJ2-3; D is perhaps TRBD1 (6 bases). Germline CDR1 reads SSHAT; CDR2 reads FNYEAQ (reference sequence). The CDR3 runs to 14 residues. The V gene lost 5 bases and the J gene lost 2 bases, with 11 bases spanning the gap. This chain's CDR3 is CASSQDSITDTQYF. Here the CDR3 DNA reads TGTGCCAGCAGCCAGGACAGTATCACAGATACGCAGTATTTT.

This clonotype has just a few counts. The chain uses TRBV13 and TRBJ2-2; 12 bases align to TRBD2. CDR1 is PRHDT and CDR2 is FYEKMQ in the germline V gene (reference sequence). This CDR3 spans 15 amino acids. Trimming cost V 6 bases and J 6 bases; bases outside gene matches: 5. The CDR3 here is CASRAGLAGAGELFF. The CDR3 DNA follows: TGTGCCAGCAGAGCGGGACTAGCGGGCGCCGGGGAGCTGTTTTTT.

The chain employs TRBV12-3 or TRBV12-4 and TRBJ2-3; TRBD2 matches at 7 bases. CDR3 length: 16 amino acids. Trimming removed 3 bases from V and 2 bases from J; junction bases left unmatched: 8. CDR3 DNA sequence: TGTGCCAGCAGTTTTGGGTCTAGCGGACCCACAGATACGCAGTATTTT. Its translation is CASSFGSSGPTDTQYF.

V and J are TRBV7-9 and TRBJ1-2; D is undetermined. The germline V and J ends were trimmed by 1 base and 0 bases, with 15 bases remaining between them. The germline V gene encodes CDR1 SEHNR and CDR2 FQNEAQ (reference sequence). The CDR3 loop spans 17 amino acids. The CDR3 sequence: CASSLGTASGSNYGYTF. DNA for the CDR3: TGTGCCAGCAGCTTAGGAACCGCCTCGGGATCTAACTATGGCTACACCTTC.

The CDR3 nucleotides are TGCAGCGTTGGTGTTGGGGCTGCGGAGACCCAGTACTTC. It codes for CSVGVGAAETQYF. The V call is TRBV29-1, the J call TRBJ2-5, with a weak D call TRBD1 (5 bases). CDR1 SQVTM and CDR2 ANQGSEA come from the germline V gene. Trimming removed 4 bases from V and 5 bases from J, with 14 bases in between. The CDR3 consists of 13 residues.

The chain recombines TRBV20-1 with TRBJ2-1; possible D gene TRBD1, 5 bases. The V and J ends lost 2 bases and 12 bases respectively, with 14 bases between them. Per the germline V gene, CDR1 is DFQATT and CDR2 is SNEGSKA (reference sequence). The CDR3 loop spans 12 amino acids. CDR3 protein: CSARSGPGVQFF. The CDR3, as DNA: TGCAGTGCTAGATCAGGGCCGGGTGTGCAGTTCTTC.

The gene calls are TRBV12-3 or TRBV12-4 and TRBJ2-3; 8 bases are shared with TRBD1. Trimming at V came to 7 bases and at J to 6 bases, leaving 6 bases not matched to a gene. The CDR3 totals 13 residues. This chain's CDR3 is CASTRGHWDTQYF. CDR3 nucleotide sequence: TGTGCCAGCACCAGGGGGCATTGGGATACGCAGTATTTT.

V is TRBV5-1 and J is TRBJ2-2, with a tentative D call TRBD2 (6 bases). Germline CDR1 is SGHRS and CDR2 is YFSETQ. The ends were cut back, 1 base at V and 2 bases at J, with 12 bases in the middle. The CDR3 consists of 16 residues. The CDR3 DNA sequence: TGCGCCAGCAGCTTGCACCGGGACTTTAACACCGGGGAGCTGTTTTTT. This translates into CASSLHRDFNTGELFF. Using reference TRBV5-1 and TRBJ2-2 for the parts outside the CDR3, the full variable domain is KAGVTQTPRYLIKTRGQQVTLSCSPISGHRSVSWYQQTPGQGLQFLFEYFSETQRNKGNFPGRFSGRQFSNSRSEMNVSTLELGDSALYLCASSLHRDFNTGELFFGEGSRLTVL.

This rearrangement joins TRBV7-9 to TRBJ1-5; D is unclear. This CDR3 is 14 amino acids long. Germline V gene data show CDR1 as SEHNR and CDR2 as FQNEAQ (reference sequence). V shed 0 bases and J shed 4 bases, with 7 bases lying between them. CDR3 bases: TGTGCCAGCAGCTTAGCATACGGAAATCAGCCCCAGCATTTT. Its translation is CASSLAYGNQPQHF.

This clonotype was recorded at least ten times. This chain connects TRBV7-6 to TRBJ1-1, with 7 bases identical to TRBD1. CDR3 length: 15 amino acids. Trimming cost V 2 bases and J 3 bases; bases outside gene matches: 6. Germline CDR1 and CDR2: SGHVS and FNYEAQ. CDR3 amino acids: CASSLTEQGDTEAFF. In nucleotides, the CDR3 is TGTGCCAGCAGCTTAACCGAGCAGGGGGACACTGAAGCTTTCTTT.

J is TRBJ2-7 and V is TRBV4-3; tentative D call: TRBD2 (6 bases). The germline CDR1 and CDR2 sequences are LGHNA and YSLEER. The V and J ends lost 0 bases and 2 bases respectively, with 14 bases between them. This CDR3 has 16 amino acids. CDR3 in DNA: TGCGCCAGCAGCCAAGAATACGGAGGGGTGACCTACGAGCAGTACTTC. It is translated as CASSQEYGGVTYEQYF.

This clonotype was counted many times. This chain connects TRBV5-1 to TRBJ2-1, with D unclear. The CDR3 sequence is 12 residues long. V was trimmed by 0 bases and J by 5 bases, leaving 3 bases between them. Germline V gene sequence: CDR1 SGHRS, CDR2 YFSETQ. The CDR3: CASSLDNNEQFF. As DNA, the CDR3 is TGCGCCAGCAGCTTGGACAACAATGAGCAGTTCTTC.

The genes are TRBV7-8 and TRBJ1-1; 7 bases agree with TRBD1. The CDR3 is 17 amino acids. Looked up from germline, CDR1 is SGHVS and CDR2 is FQNEAQ. Trimming at V came to 4 bases and at J to 2 bases, leaving 13 bases not matched to a gene. Here the CDR3 reads CASSSFIPGQSNTEAFF. As DNA, the CDR3 is TGTGCCAGCAGCTCTTTCATTCCGGGACAGTCAAACACTGAAGCTTTCTTT. The variable domain in full, completed from reference TRBV7-8 and TRBJ1-1, reads GAGVSQSPRYKVAKRGQDVALRCDPISGHVSLFWYQQALGQGPEFLTYFQNEAQLDKSGLPSDRFFAERPEGSVSTLKIQRTQQEDSAVYLCASSSFIPGQSNTEAFFGQGTRLTVV.

This chain links TRBV5-1 with TRBJ2-2; a weak D match, TRBD1 (5 bases). The CDR3 runs 17 residues. In germline, CDR1 is SGHRS, CDR2 YFSETQ. Between the trimmed V and J ends, which lost 4 bases and 2 bases, there was a span of 18 bases. The DNA for the CDR3 is TGCGCCAGCAGCGGGGCGCTAGGCGGACGTAACACCGGGGAGCTGTTTTTT. Residues: CASSGALGGRNTGELFF.

This clonotype has a handful of counts. This chain uses TRBV5-6 with TRBJ2-7; 8 bases line up with TRBD1. After removal of 3 bases from V and 0 bases from J, the junction contained 8 bases not matched to a gene. This CDR3 is 16 amino acids long. The germline CDR1 and CDR2 sequences are SGHDT and YYEEEE. CDR3 in DNA: TGTGCCAGCAGCTCGACAGGGGCCGGTAGCTCCTACGAGCAGTACTTC. This codes for CASSSTGAGSSYEQYF.

This clonotype turned up a few times. This chain links TRBV4-3 with TRBJ2-7; 9 bases align to TRBD2. Germline assignment: CDR1 LGHNA and CDR2 YSLEER. V lost 3 bases to trimming and J lost 3 bases; unmatched junction nucleotides: 6. CDR3 length: 15 amino acids. The CDR3 DNA follows: TGCGCCAGCAGCCAGGCAAGACTAGCGGTCTACGAGCAGTACTTC. It yields the protein CASSQARLAVYEQYF.

This clonotype has at least ten counts. The chain combines TRBV7-2 with TRBJ2-5, with a tentative D call TRBD1 (6 bases). The germline V and J ends were trimmed by 5 bases and 1 base, with 8 bases remaining between them. CDR1 is SGHTA and CDR2 is FQGNSA in the germline V gene. This CDR3 region has 13 residues. In nucleotides, the CDR3 is TGTGCCAGCAGCCGGACAGCCCAAGAGACCCAGTACTTC. This translates into CASSRTAQETQYF. Combining the CDR3 with reference TRBV7-2 and TRBJ2-5 gives the whole variable domain GAGVSQSPSNKVTEKGKDVELRCDPISGHTALYWYRQSLGQGLEFLIYFQGNSAPDKSGLPSDRFSAERTGGSVSTLTIQRTQQEDSAVYLCASSRTAQETQYFGPGTRLLVL.

The CDR3: CASSPGTGGMADTQYF. For the CDR3, the DNA is TGCGCCAGCAGCCCCGGGACAGGGGGCATGGCAGATACGCAGTATTTT. This chain connects TRBV5-1 to TRBJ2-3, with TRBD1 matching 12 bases. CDR3 length: 16 residues. From germline, CDR1 is SGHRS and CDR2 YFSETQ. Losses at the gene ends were 4 bases for V and 4 bases for J; bases not matched to a gene: 7.

There are a few counts of this clonotype. This chain joins TRBV4-1 and TRBJ1-1, with D uncertain. Germline CDR1 and CDR2: MGHRA and YSYEKL. V was trimmed by 1 base and J by 4 bases, leaving 13 bases between them. The CDR3 totals 15 residues. The CDR3, as DNA: TGCGCCAGCAGCCAAGTCTCCTTCAGCCGCACTGAAGCTTTCTTT. This codes for CASSQVSFSRTEAFF.

The gene calls are TRBV5-1 and TRBJ2-3; D is ambiguous. The CDR3 runs 14 residues. In germline, CDR1 is SGHRS, CDR2 YFSETQ. V was shortened by 0 bases and J by 3 bases, with 8 bases between the two germline ends. The DNA for the CDR3 is TGCGCCAGCAGCTTGGGAATAGTAACAGATACGCAGTATTTT. It yields the protein CASSLGIVTDTQYF.

V is TRBV25-1 and J is TRBJ2-5, with 8 positions matching TRBD1. Germline V gene lookup returns CDR1 MGHDK and CDR2 SYGVNS. The CDR3 sequence is 12 residues long. Losses at the gene ends were 9 bases for V and 4 bases for J; bases not matched to a gene: 4. The CDR3 sequence: CASMTGVETQYF. The CDR3 nucleotides read TGTGCCAGTATGACAGGGGTAGAGACCCAGTACTTC.

The chain carries TRBV6-5 and TRBJ2-7, with D hard to call. CDR1 MNHEY and CDR2 SVGAGI come from the germline V gene. The CDR3 covers 17 residues. Trimming removed 0 bases from V and 2 bases from J, with 17 bases in between. The CDR3 coding sequence is TGTGCCAGCAGTTACTCGAGTCAGATAGGGCTGACCTACGAGCAGTACTTC. Residues: CASSYSSQIGLTYEQYF.

There are a few counts of this clonotype. This sequence joins TRBV4-1 and TRBJ1-3; no firm D call. Trimming left V 7 bases short and J 4 bases short, with 17 bases between. Germline CDR1 MGHRA, CDR2 YSYEKL. This CDR3 is 15 amino acids long. CDR3 region: CASTTVAASGNTIYF. The DNA of the CDR3 is TGCGCCAGCACCACGGTAGCAGCCTCAGGAAACACCATATATTTT.

The rearrangement links TRBV30 to TRBJ2-7; D possibly corresponds to TRBD2 (5 bases). The CDR3 is made up of 12 amino acids. Germline lookup yields CDR1 GTSNPN and CDR2 SVGIG (reference sequence). The ends were cut back, 4 bases at V and 4 bases at J, with 11 bases in the middle. As DNA, the CDR3 is TGTGCCTGGAATGGGGAGCGGTACGAGCAGTACTTC. Protein sequence: CAWNGERYEQYF.

A few counts support this clonotype. The CDR3 coding sequence is TGTGCCAGTAGTATTGGTGCGGGAAATGAGCAGTTCTTC. Residues: CASSIGAGNEQFF. This chain joins TRBV19 and TRBJ2-1, with D perhaps matching TRBD2 (6 bases). Germline V gene lookup returns CDR1 LNHDA and CDR2 SQIVND (reference sequence). The CDR3 totals 13 residues. With 3 bases removed from V and 7 bases from J, the gap between germline ends came to 10 bases.

The chain links TRBV4-2 to TRBJ2-5; D is tentatively TRBD1 or TRBD2 (6 bases each). The germline V gene encodes CDR1 LGHNA and CDR2 YNFKEQ. The CDR3 spans 18 residues. V lost 0 bases and J lost 5, with 22 bases in between. The CDR3 bases are TGTGCCAGCAGCCAAGATCTGCGAGGGGGGTATGTTTGGGAGACCCAGTACTTC. It encodes CASSQDLRGGYVWETQYF.

This clonotype was observed a few times. The V and J genes are TRBV6-1 and TRBJ1-5; D gene unclear. V gave up 2 bases and J gave up 6 bases, with 20 bases separating them. The germline gives CDR1 MNHNS, CDR2 SASEGT. The length of the CDR3 is 17 residues. The CDR3 region is CASSESVARTEGQPQHF. CDR3 sequence (DNA): TGTGCCAGCAGTGAATCAGTAGCGCGCACAGAAGGTCAGCCCCAGCATTTT.